Shown below are 10 T cell receptor beta chains from a single sample sequenced in a study of HIV-infected patients and healthy controls. Reverse transcription used 450 to 650 ng RNA and constant-region primers for alpha and beta. Using multiplexing indices, alpha and beta chain libraries were generated apart by chain-specific third strand synthesis. TCRdb called the 5' RACE reads again in MiXCR, with one record for every CDR3 protein. This table has approximately 6,100 distinct CDR3 sequences, around 8.1% appearing once. Antiretroviral therapy had run roughly three months, about 14 weeks, before follow-up blood collection. All unsorted peripheral T cells were captured because whole blood was used without fractionation. The material was blood, obtained during antiretroviral therapy. These receptors were obtained from an adult with HIV infection.

This clonotype is termed medium-sized. V usage is TRBV20-1 and J usage is TRBJ1-5; 7 positions agree with TRBD1. The CDR3 extends over 15 amino acids. Trimming took 1 base from V and 6 from J; bases not matched to a gene: 9. Germline V gene lookup returns CDR1 DFQATT and CDR2 SNEGSKA (reference sequence). This CDR3 reads CSARGDSSPRQPQHF. CDR3 bases: TGCAGTGCTAGAGGGGACAGTTCTCCACGTCAGCCCCAGCATTTT.

This clonotype was recorded many times. The chain links TRBV7-8 to TRBJ2-3, with 7 bases fitting TRBD2. Germline values: CDR1 SGHVS, CDR2 FQNEAQ. Unmatched junction bases numbered 12, after V lost 4 bases and J lost 5 bases. The CDR3 loop spans 16 amino acids. CDR3 nucleotide sequence: TGTGCCAGCAGCTCCCCTGGGGCGGGGGACTTAGATACGCAGTATTTT. Translating it yields CASSSPGAGDLDTQYF.

The J gene is TRBJ2-2, the V gene TRBV10-1, with D uncertain. CDR3 size: 12 residues. CDR1 is WNHNN, CDR2 SYGVQD, per germline (reference sequence). V lost 3 bases, J lost 6 bases, and 5 bases lay in between. CDR3: CASSDWPGELFF. The CDR3 DNA reads as TGCGCCAGCAGTGACTGGCCCGGGGAGCTGTTTTTT.

By share, this clonotype counts as medium-sized. This chain links TRBV5-6 with TRBJ2-3; D gene unclear. The germline CDR1 and CDR2 sequences are SGHDT and YYEEEE. The CDR3 runs 13 residues. V dropped 0 bases and J dropped 3 bases, with 5 bases sitting between them. The CDR3 region is CASSLAGTDTQYF. The CDR3 DNA reads as TGTGCCAGCAGCTTGGCCGGGACAGATACGCAGTATTTT.

This clonotype was counted ten times or more. The chain joins TRBV28 to TRBJ1-5; D gene unclear. CDR3 length equals 13 residues. Germline V gene lookup returns CDR1 MDHEN and CDR2 SYDVKM. Trimming pared 3 bases from V and 0 bases from J, leaving 3 bases between. The CDR3 DNA follows: TGTGCCAGCAGTTTTGGTAGCAATCAGCCCCAGCATTTT. Translated, it gives CASSFGSNQPQHF.

This clonotype is labeled medium-sized (0.01 to 0.1%). V and J are TRBV29-1 and TRBJ2-5, with TRBD2 matching 9 bases. Germline CDR1 is SQVTM and CDR2 is ANQGSEA. CDR3 length: 15 residues. The ends lost 3 bases at V and 1 base at J; junction bases unmatched: 6. The CDR3: CSVELASGTQETQYF. CDR3 bases: TGCAGCGTTGAGCTGGCTAGCGGGACCCAAGAGACCCAGTACTTC. Full variable domain (remainder filled in from reference TRBV29-1 and TRBJ2-5): SAVISQKPSRDICQRGTSLTIQCQVDSQVTMMFWYRQQPGQSLTLIATANQGSEATYESGFVIDKFPISRPNLTFSTLTVSNMSPEDSSIYLCSVELASGTQETQYFGPGTRLLVL.

This clonotype was observed at least ten times. This rearrangement joins TRBV29-1 to TRBJ2-4; 8 nucleotides match TRBD1. Germline CDR1 SQVTM, CDR2 ANQGSEA. Losses at the gene ends were 7 bases for V and 1 base for J; bases not matched to a gene: 3. This CDR3 has 13 residues. The CDR3 region is CSARQGAKNIQYF. CDR3 nucleotides: TGCAGCGCCAGACAGGGGGCCAAAAACATTCAGTACTTC.

This clonotype was detected many times. The chain is built from TRBV11-2 and TRBJ2-3; D is unclear. Trimming stripped 0 bases from V and 8 bases from J, with 9 bases between. This CDR3 has 13 amino acids. Germline-derived CDR1 and CDR2 are SGHAT and FQNNGV. Here the CDR3 reads CASSLESPGTQYF. The CDR3 DNA sequence: TGTGCCAGCAGCTTAGAGAGTCCCGGTACGCAGTATTTT. Full variable domain (outside the CDR3, taken from reference TRBV11-2 and TRBJ2-3): EAGVAQSPRYKIIEKRQSVAFWCNPISGHATLYWYQQILGQGPKLLIQFQNNGVVDDSQLPKDRFSAERLKGVDSTLKIQPAKLEDSAVYLCASSLESPGTQYFGPGTRLTVL.

Relative to its sample, this clonotype is large. The CDR3 sequence: CASRPGTGGWKDTQYF. CDR3 bases: TGTGCCAGCAGGCCCGGGACAGGGGGCTGGAAAGATACGCAGTATTTT. J is TRBJ2-3 and V is TRBV27, with 12 bases that match TRBD1. V gave up 6 bases and J gave up 5 bases; unmatched junction bases: 9. This CDR3 comprises 16 residues. Germline CDR1 MNHEY, CDR2 SMNVEV (reference sequence).

This clonotype showed up many times. CDR3 nucleotides: TGTGCCAGCAGCTTAGGGTCTAGCGGCTACGAGCAGTACTTC. It translates to CASSLGSSGYEQYF. J is TRBJ2-7 and V is TRBV7-6; TRBD2 matches at 7 bases. Trimming took 1 base from V and 3 from J; bases not matched to a gene: 3. Germline CDR1 reads SGHVS; CDR2 reads FNYEAQ. CDR3 length equals 14 residues.